These T cell receptor beta chains were read from a single sample in a study of blood T cells in healthy people across ages. TCRdb reprocessed the 5' RACE reads via MiXCR and lists one record per CDR3 protein. The sample yields approximately 940,000 distinct CDR3 sequences, roughly 48% seen once. The source material was blood. The receptors shown here come from a man aged 25-45 years in good health. Both conserved end residues are part of each CDR3. Fields, in order: D gene, clone size, V gene, J gene, CDR3 DNA, CDR3 protein. The D gene is left open where the match is weak. The size entry is marked missing in some rows and otherwise reads once, few, many or a size class.

TRBD2,-,TRBV27,TRBJ2-5,TGTGCCAGCGGATTTCTAGCGGGGGTCCCGCAAGAGACCCAGTACTTC,CASGFLAGVPQETQYF
-,-,TRBV5-1,TRBJ1-5,TGCGCCAGCAGCTTGACCGGGGATAACAGCAATCAGCCCCAGCATTTT,CASSLTGDNSNQPQHF
-,few,TRBV6-1,TRBJ2-1,TGTGCCAGCAGTGAATCAGGGGATCCTTACAATGAGCAGTTCTTC,CASSESGDPYNEQFF
-,few,TRBV3-1,TRBJ1-5,TGTGCCAGCAGCCAAGTCAATCAGCCCCAGCATTTT,CASSQVNQPQHF
-,-,TRBV15,TRBJ2-4,TGTGCCACCAGCAGAGACGCCATTCAGTACTTC,CATSRDAIQYF
TRBD2,-,TRBV4-2,TRBJ2-3,TGTGTCAGCAGCCAAGGACTAGCGGTGGGGCCTAGCACAGATACGCAGTATTTT,CVSSQGLAVGPSTDTQYF
-,few,TRBV6-2/TRBV6-3,TRBJ1-6,TGTGCCAGCAGTGGACAGATCTTCAATTCACCCCTCCACTTT,CASSGQIFNSPLHF
TRBD1,many,TRBV18,TRBJ2-7,TGTGCCAGCAGCCCCCGGGACAGGGCCTACGAGCAGTACTTC,CASSPRDRAYEQYF
TRBD1,few,TRBV9,TRBJ1-4,TGTGCCAGCAGCTTAATGGGACAGGGAAATGAAAAACTGTTTTTT,CASSLMGQGNEKLFF
-,-,TRBV20-1,TRBJ2-5,TGCAGTGTCATAACAGGGAAGGGAGAGACCCAGTACTTC,CSVITGKGETQYF
TRBD1,-,TRBV4-1,TRBJ1-1,TGCGCCAGCAGCGAGACAGGGGCACTAAACACTGAAGCTTTCTTT,CASSETGALNTEAFF
-,-,TRBV20-1,TRBJ2-1,TGCAGTGCTAGAGTTCGCGGGAAGGTGGGGTACAATGAGCAGTTCTTC,CSARVRGKVGYNEQFF
-,-,TRBV24-1,TRBJ2-5,TGTGCCACCAGTGATTTGGCCCCCCTGGGACTGAAAAATGAGCAGTACTTC,CATSDLAPLGLKNEQYF
-,-,TRBV21-1,TRBJ1-5,TGTGCCAGCAGCCCAAGCTCAGATGATAGCAATCAGCCCCAGCATTTT,CASSPSSDDSNQPQHF
-,-,TRBV2,TRBJ2-1,TGTGCCAGCAGTGAAACGGAGTATGAGCAGTTCTTC,CASSETEYEQFF
TRBD2,-,TRBV5-1,TRBJ2-7,TGCGCCAGCAGCTTGGAACCGGGACTAGCCTTGGGGGAGCAGTACTTC,CASSLEPGLALGEQYF
-,many,TRBV29-1,TRBJ1-1,TGCAGCGTTGGGAACACTGAAGCTTTCTTT,CSVGNTEAFF
-,-,TRBV9,TRBJ2-1,TGTGCCAGCAGCGTAGTACGGGATGAGCAGTTCTTC,CASSVVRDEQFF
-,-,TRBV10-3,TRBJ2-1,TGTGCCATCAGTGAGCCACGGGAAAAGCAGTTCTTC,CAISEPREKQFF
TRBD2,few,TRBV4-1,TRBJ2-7,TGCGCCAGCAGCCAACCGGGGGGGGTTCCCTACGAGCAGTACTTC,CASSQPGGVPYEQYF
-,few,TRBV9,TRBJ2-6,TGTGCCAGCAGCGTAACACGCTCCAGGGCCCTATCTGGGGCCAACGTCCTGACTTTC,CASSVTRSRALSGANVLTF
TRBD2,-,TRBV27,TRBJ2-3,TGTGCCAGCAGTTTATTCCGCGGGGGGTTCACAGATACGCAGTATTTT,CASSLFRGGFTDTQYF
-,-,TRBV11-2,TRBJ2-3,TGTGCCAGCAGCTCTGGACAGTTCACAGATACGCAGTATTTT,CASSSGQFTDTQYF
TRBD1,-,TRBV4-2,TRBJ1-1,TGTGCCAGCAGCCAGGAATCCGGGACAGTGAACACTGAAGCTTTCTTT,CASSQESGTVNTEAFF
-,few,TRBV3-1,TRBJ2-3,TGTGCCAGCAGCCAATCCCTATCCATAGATACGCAGTATTTT,CASSQSLSIDTQYF
-,-,TRBV4-3,TRBJ2-3,TGCGCCAGCAGCCAGGGACCCGGACGGTCTAGCACAGATACGCAGTATTTT,CASSQGPGRSSTDTQYF
-,few,TRBV27,TRBJ1-2,TGTGCCAGCGGGGTCCTGGAGGAGGATAATGGCTACACCTTC,CASGVLEEDNGYTF
-,many,TRBV7-2,TRBJ2-5,TGTGCCAGCAGCTTAGCGCATGAGGAGACCCAGTACTTC,CASSLAHEETQYF
TRBD1,-,TRBV5-1,TRBJ1-1,TGCGCCAGCAGCGTTCGGACAGGGGGCGGTCAGAACACTGAAGCTTTCTTT,CASSVRTGGGQNTEAFF
-,many,TRBV27,TRBJ2-1,TGTGCCAGCAGTTTAGGTGGGGATATGGAGCAGTTCTTC,CASSLGGDMEQFF
-,-,TRBV5-6,TRBJ1-2,TGTGTCAGCAGCTTGCGCATCCCTAATGGCTACACCTTC,CVSSLRIPNGYTF
TRBD2,-,TRBV25-1,TRBJ2-7,TGTGCCAGCAGTGATTCGGGGGGGCCTAGATACGAGCAGTACTTC,CASSDSGGPRYEQYF
-,few,TRBV4-2,TRBJ2-5,TGTGCCAGCAGCCCCACAGCTGAAGAGACCCAGTACTTC,CASSPTAEETQYF